This passage covers 32 T cell receptor beta chains from one sample sequenced in a study of blood T cell repertoires in COVID-19. Using immunoSEQ multiplex PCR, the repertoire was profiled, and TCRdb retains in-frame clones only, with some absent. The sample has some 240,000 clones; about 79% are singletons. Sequenced sample: peripheral blood. The origin of the receptors is a woman over 75 with acute or convalescent COVID-19.

The chain couples TRBV12-5 to TRBJ2-3; the match to TRBD2 covers 8 bases. The germline V gene encodes CDR1 LGHNT and CDR2 FRNRAP. J lost 2 bases, V lost 6 bases, and 10 bases had no gene match. The CDR3 contains 16 residues. CDR3: CASGPIAGPSTDTQYF. CDR3 DNA sequence: TGTGCTAGTGGACCCATAGCGGGGCCGTCCACAGATACGCAGTATTTT.

The V gene is TRBV10-3, the J gene TRBJ2-3; 9 nucleotides match TRBD1. The J segment lost 2 bases and the V segment lost 10 bases, leaving 4 bases of the junction unmatched. Germline CDR1 is ENHRY and CDR2 is SYGVKD. The CDR3 loop spans 13 amino acids. The DNA for the CDR3 is TGTGCCACCTCACAGGGGGCCACAGATACGCAGTATTTT. Its translation: CATSQGATDTQYF.

This clone is a singleton in its sample. This chain joins TRBV9 and TRBJ1-2; TRBD1 might be the D (5 bases). The CDR3 extends over 13 amino acids. Germline CDR1 reads SGDLS; CDR2 reads YYNGEE. The CDR3: CPLGGTFNYGYTF. CDR3 DNA: TGTCCCCTGGGCGGGACCTTCAACTATGGCTACACCTTC.

The chain employs TRBV30 and TRBJ1-5, with 11 positions matching TRBD1. This CDR3 is 19 amino acids long. Germline CDR1 and CDR2: GTSNPN and SVGIG (reference sequence). The trim removed 5 bases at V and 2 bases at J, leaving 17 bases unmatched. The CDR3 nucleotides are TGTGCCTGGTCCCCCAGGGGGACAGGGGGGCTTAGGGGCAATCAGCCCCAGCATTTT. Translated, it gives CAWSPRGTGGLRGNQPQHF.

The chain links TRBV2 to TRBJ2-6; D ambiguous. Trimming pared 4 bases from V and 0 bases from J, leaving 10 bases between. The germline CDR1 and CDR2 sequences are SNHLY and FYNNEI. The CDR3 spans 16 residues. CDR3 protein: CASSVHLTSGANVLTF. The CDR3 DNA reads as TGTGCCAGCAGTGTTCACTTAACCTCTGGGGCCAACGTCCTGACTTTC.

This rearrangement joins TRBV6-6 to TRBJ1-5; a weak D match, TRBD1 (6 bases). The germline gives CDR1 MNHNY, CDR2 SVGAGI (reference sequence). CDR3 length: 17 amino acids. Between the trimmed V and J ends, which lost 5 bases and 3 bases, there was a span of 20 bases. CDR3 protein: CASSPAAGVGVNQPQHF. CDR3 coding DNA: TGTGCCAGCAGTCCCGCGGCAGGGGTAGGGGTCAATCAGCCCCAGCATTTT.

The rearrangement uses TRBV7-6 and TRBJ2-5; D may be TRBD1 (5 bases). The CDR3 runs to 10 residues. The germline CDR1 and CDR2 sequences are SGHVS and FNYEAQ. The CDR3 DNA follows: TGTGGGGGCCACCAAGAGACCCAGTACTTC. This codes for CGGHQETQYF.

This clone has more than one count but fewer than ten. Other nucleotide sequences in the sample specify the same CDR3. The CDR3 nucleotides read TGTGCCAGCTCCCCTAGCTCCTACGAGCAGTACTTC. It is translated as CASSPSSYEQYF. This chain connects TRBV18 to TRBJ2-7; D is unclear. With 6 bases removed from V and 0 bases from J, the gap between germline ends came to 6 bases. The CDR3 runs to 12 residues. The V gene's germline CDR1 is KGHSH and CDR2 LQKENI.

This chain joins TRBV28 and TRBJ2-7, with D possibly matching TRBD1 (5 bases). The CDR3 covers 13 residues. Between the trimmed V and J ends, which lost 8 bases and 6 bases, there was a span of 17 bases. The germline gives CDR1 MDHEN, CDR2 SYDVKM. The CDR3 is CASHPPGSGEQYF. The CDR3 DNA is TGTGCCAGCCACCCGCCAGGGTCGGGCGAGCAGTACTTC.

This clone was detected once. The sample carries other DNA sequences with the same CDR3. V usage is TRBV18 and J usage is TRBJ1-1, with D uncertain. The germline V gene has CDR1 KGHSH and CDR2 LQKENI. V shed 3 bases and J shed 3 bases, with 8 bases lying between them. This CDR3 has 13 amino acids. The CDR3 sequence: CASSPGQDTEAFF. CDR3 sequence (DNA): TGTGCCAGCTCACCTGGGCAGGACACTGAAGCTTTCTTT. The complete variable domain, with remaining parts taken from reference TRBV18 and TRBJ1-1, reads NAGVMQNPRHLVRRRGQEARLRCSPMKGHSHVYWYRQLPEEGLKFMVYLQKENIIDESGMPKERFSAEFPKEGPSILRIQQVVRGDSAAYFCASSPGQDTEAFFGQGTRLTVV.

This chain joins TRBV3-1 (or the pseudogene TRBV3-2) and TRBJ2-1, with D tentatively TRBD2 (6 bases). Germline values: CDR1 LGHDT, CDR2 YNNKEL (reference sequence). The CDR3 is 15 residues long. The V and J ends lost 3 bases and 2 bases respectively, with 11 bases between them. CDR3: CASSQPWGAYNEQFF. In nucleotides, the CDR3 is TGTGCCAGCAGCCAGCCTTGGGGGGCCTACAATGAGCAGTTCTTC.

There are a few counts of this clone. The V gene is TRBV28, the J gene TRBJ2-3; TRBD2 aligns across 10 bases. The CDR3 extends over 17 amino acids. J lost 0 bases, V lost 8 bases, and 11 bases had no gene match. The germline V gene encodes CDR1 MDHEN and CDR2 SYDVKM. In DNA form, the CDR3 reads TGTGCCAGCCCCCGGACTAGCGGAGACGCTAGCACAGATACGCAGTATTTT. Translating it yields CASPRTSGDASTDTQYF. The variable domain in full, with the rest retrieved from reference TRBV28 and TRBJ2-3, is DVKVTQSSRYLVKRTGEKVFLECVQDMDHENMFWYRQDPGLGLRLIYFSYDVKMKEKGDIPEGYSVSREKKERFSLILESASTNQTSMYLCASPRTSGDASTDTQYFGPGTRLTVL.

The chain carries TRBV27 and TRBJ1-1; D unclear. The germline V gene encodes CDR1 MNHEY and CDR2 SMNVEV (reference sequence). Deletions cut 5 bases from V and 0 bases from J, with 16 bases between. The CDR3 covers 16 residues. CDR3 coding DNA: TGTGCCAGCAGTCGAACCTTAGCCGGGATGAACACTGAAGCTTTCTTT. Its translation: CASSRTLAGMNTEAFF.

This chain joins TRBV3-1 (or the pseudogene TRBV3-2) and TRBJ2-2; 7 nucleotides match TRBD2. This CDR3 spans 12 amino acids. The junction had 5 bases not matched to a gene; V was cut back by 2 bases and J by 14 bases. CDR1 LGHDT and CDR2 YNNKEL come from the germline V gene (reference sequence). The DNA for the CDR3 is TGTGCCAGCAGCCAAACCGGGACTACCCTGTTTTTT. It encodes CASSQTGTTLFF.

The chain uses TRBV5-1 and TRBJ1-1, with a possible D match to TRBD1 (5 bases). The CDR3 sequence is 16 residues long. Per the germline V gene, CDR1 is SGHRS and CDR2 is YFSETQ. Deletions cut 4 bases from V and 2 bases from J, with 18 bases between. DNA for the CDR3: TGCGCCAGCAGCCCGGAGCCCCCAGGGCTTAACACTGAAGCTTTCTTT. Amino acid sequence: CASSPEPPGLNTEAFF.

The V call is TRBV28, the J call TRBJ1-1; maybe TRBD1 (5 bases). The V gene's germline CDR1 is MDHEN and CDR2 SYDVKM. The CDR3 runs 12 residues. Trimming removed 4 bases at V and 9 bases at J, with 12 bases between. The CDR3 spells CASSSPTAKAFF. CDR3 nucleotide sequence: TGTGCCAGCAGTTCCCCGACAGCCAAAGCTTTCTTT.

This clone was counted a few times. V gene TRBV4-1 combines with J gene TRBJ2-1; the match to TRBD1 covers 9 bases. J was trimmed by 2 bases and V by 1 base; bases with no gene match: 6. The CDR3 length is 17 residues. Germline V CDR1 and CDR2: MGHRA, YSYEKL. DNA of the CDR3: TGCGCCAGCAGCCAAGCGTCGGGACAGGGTCCCTACAATGAGCAGTTCTTC. It specifies CASSQASGQGPYNEQFF.

The chain carries TRBV7-3 and TRBJ2-6, with a weak D call TRBD2 (5 bases). Germline V CDR1 and CDR2: SGHTA, FQGTGA. This CDR3 is 19 amino acids long. The V and J ends lost 4 bases and 0 bases respectively, with 19 bases between them. CDR3: CASSSQPPTRGSGANVLTF. CDR3 bases: TGTGCCAGCAGCTCCCAACCTCCCACTCGGGGCTCTGGGGCCAACGTCCTGACTTTC.

The chain couples TRBV5-4 to TRBJ1-1; tentatively, D is TRBD1 (6 bases). The CDR3 is made up of 12 amino acids. CDR1 is SGHNT, CDR2 YYREEE, per germline (reference sequence). V dropped 6 bases and J dropped 11 bases, with 17 bases sitting between them. CDR3 bases: TGTGCCAGCATCCTCGGCGGGGGGCGGGCTTTCTTT. This sequence encodes CASILGGGRAFF.

V usage is TRBV15 and J usage is TRBJ1-6, with D unclear. This CDR3 spans 20 amino acids. Between the trimmed V and J ends, which lost 0 bases and 0 bases, there was a span of 18 bases. CDR1 LNHNV and CDR2 YYDKDF come from the germline V gene (reference sequence). The CDR3 nucleotides are TGTGCCACCAGCAGAGATCTGGCCGGAGCCTCGAGCTCCTATAATTCACCCCTCCACTTT. It yields the protein CATSRDLAGASSSYNSPLHF.

The J gene is TRBJ2-7, the V gene TRBV20-1; 9 bases are a match to TRBD1. Trimming removed 3 bases from V and 0 bases from J; junction bases left unmatched: 6. Per germline, CDR1 DFQATT and CDR2 SNEGSKA (reference sequence). The CDR3 consists of 15 residues. The CDR3, as DNA: TGCAGTGCTAGTTACCGGGACAGGGCCTCCTACGAGCAGTACTTC. Translated, it gives CSASYRDRASYEQYF.

J is TRBJ2-5 and V is TRBV4-1; 12 nucleotides line up with TRBD2. The V gene's germline CDR1 is MGHRA and CDR2 YSYEKL. Losses at the gene ends were 4 bases for V and 5 bases for J; bases not matched to a gene: 8. This CDR3 spans 16 amino acids. In nucleotides, the CDR3 is TGCGCCAGCAGCCGGGGGCTAGCGGGGGGGCAGGAGACCCAGTACTTC. This codes for CASSRGLAGGQETQYF.

J is TRBJ2-1 and V is TRBV28; a weak D match, TRBD2 (5 bases). V was cut by 4 bases and J by 10 bases, with 11 bases left in between. This CDR3 has 12 residues. Per germline, CDR1 MDHEN and CDR2 SYDVKM. CDR3 protein: CASSYGVGEQFF. In nucleotides, the CDR3 is TGTGCCAGCAGTTACGGGGTAGGCGAGCAGTTCTTC.

V usage is TRBV6-4 and J usage is TRBJ2-7; tentative D call: TRBD1 (6 bases). V lost 11 bases and J lost 7, with 30 bases in between. CDR1 and CDR2 from the germline V gene are MRHNA and SNTAGT. There are 16 residues in the CDR3. As DNA, the CDR3 is TGTGCCGCAGACGTCGCTCGGGACAATCCCCTACGAGAGCAGTACTTC. This translates into CAADVARDNPLREQYF.

The chain carries TRBV5-4 and TRBJ2-7, with D tentatively TRBD2 (6 bases). The V end lost 1 base, the J end lost 2 bases, and 13 bases lay between the germline ends. There are 15 residues in the CDR3. The germline gives CDR1 SGHNT, CDR2 YYREEE (reference sequence). The CDR3 nucleotides read TGTGCCAGCAGCTTGCCCCAGGGACTGACCTACGAGCAGTACTTC. Translating it yields CASSLPQGLTYEQYF.

V and J are TRBV15 and TRBJ1-5; tentatively, D is TRBD1 (5 bases). Trimming removed 3 bases at V and 1 base at J, with 10 bases between. This CDR3 is 15 amino acids long. The germline CDR1 and CDR2 sequences are LNHNV and YYDKDF (reference sequence). The CDR3 sequence: CATSRGGKSNQPQHF. The DNA for the CDR3 is TGTGCCACCAGCAGGGGGGGGAAGAGCAATCAGCCCCAGCATTTT.

This chain connects TRBV3-1 (or the pseudogene TRBV3-2) to TRBJ1-4; D ambiguous. There are 15 residues in the CDR3. The V and J ends lost 1 base and 8 bases respectively, with 14 bases between them. Per the germline V gene, CDR1 is LGHDT and CDR2 is YNNKEL (reference sequence). In nucleotides, the CDR3 is TGTGCCAGCAGCCAAGGGCCTGCATTTTCCGAAAAACTGTTTTTT. This gives the protein CASSQGPAFSEKLFF.

This clone has a single count. The gene calls are TRBV12-3 or TRBV12-4 and TRBJ1-1; 7 bases line up with TRBD1. V shed 5 bases and J 7 bases; nucleotides not matched to a gene: 4. The CDR3 loop spans 12 amino acids. The CDR3 DNA is TGTGCCAGCAGTATCACAGGGGTTGAAGCTTTCTTT. Translating it yields CASSITGVEAFF.

The chain recombines TRBV5-4 with TRBJ1-3; D possibly corresponds to TRBD1 (5 bases). The germline gives CDR1 SGHNT, CDR2 YYREEE (reference sequence). The CDR3 length is 16 residues. Between the trimmed V and J ends, which lost 0 bases and 0 bases, there was a span of 10 bases. The CDR3 loop is CASSLGGPFSGNTIYF. In nucleotides, the CDR3 is TGTGCCAGCAGCTTGGGGGGCCCCTTCTCTGGAAACACCATATATTTT.

The V call is TRBV14, the J call TRBJ1-5; D gene ambiguous. This CDR3 has 14 amino acids. CDR1 is SGHDN, CDR2 FVKESK, per germline. With 1 base removed from V and 4 bases from J, the gap between germline ends came to 8 bases. The CDR3: CASSQVTENQPQHF. CDR3 DNA sequence: TGTGCCAGCAGCCAAGTAACGGAGAATCAGCCCCAGCATTTT.

The chain recombines TRBV18 with TRBJ2-7; a weak D match, TRBD2 (5 bases). V dropped 3 bases and J dropped 4 bases, with 16 bases sitting between them. Germline CDR1 KGHSH, CDR2 LQKENI. This CDR3 has 15 residues. DNA for the CDR3: TGTGCCAGCTCACCTACCGGAGGTTGGGAATACGAGCAGTACTTC. Protein product: CASSPTGGWEYEQYF.

The chain combines TRBV19 with TRBJ2-3; D uncertain. V was shortened by 7 bases and J by 3 bases, with 11 bases between the two germline ends. Germline V gene sequence: CDR1 LNHDA, CDR2 SQIVND (reference sequence). There are 13 residues in the CDR3. The CDR3 DNA is TGTGCCAGTACCACCAGGTCAACAGATACGCAGTATTTT. Protein: CASTTRSTDTQYF.